This is a list of T cell receptor beta chains from one sample in a study of blood T cell repertoires in COVID-19. Sequencing was performed with immunoSEQ multiplex PCR; in TCRdb, only in-frame clones are kept and a portion is missing. The sample contains fewer than 250,000 clones, 80% to 90% of which appear only once. Material: PBMCs or T cells enriched from blood (not recorded which). The receptors come from a woman in her late teens or twenties who had recovered from COVID-19. The CDR3 runs from the conserved cysteine through the conserved F or W. A D gene is named only where the DNA matches it firmly. Expanded clones get a size class; other rows say once, few or many, or leave the size out.

V	J	D	size	DNA	CDR3
TRBV5-1	TRBJ1-4	.	.	TGCGCCAGCAGCTTGAGACACCCGGGGGAAAAACTGTTTTTT	CASSLRHPGEKLFF
TRBV12-5	TRBJ1-2	.	few	TGTGCTAGTGCCTTTTACGGGACACCTAACTATGGCTACACCTTC	CASAFYGTPNYGYTF
TRBV5-4	TRBJ1-2	.	.	TGTGCCAGCAGCTTTAAGGGGCAATATGGCTACACCTTC	CASSFKGQYGYTF
TRBV4-2	TRBJ1-1	TRBD1	.	TGTGCCAGCAGCCAAGATTCCGGGACAGGGGGCGAGCGTACTGAAGCTTTCTTT	CASSQDSGTGGERTEAFF
TRBV21-1	TRBJ1-6	.	.	TGTGCCAGCAGCCAGCCCGGGATATTAGGACAGGGAGAGAGCTCCTATAATTCACCCCTCCACTTT	CASSQPGILGQGESSYNSPLHF
TRBV19	TRBJ1-1	.	.	TGTGCCAGTAATCGCAGGGAGAACACTGAAGCTTTCTTT	CASNRRENTEAFF
TRBV12-5	TRBJ1-5	.	.	TGTGCTAGTGGTTTGCCCTCGTCGGCCCAGCATTTT	CASGLPSSAQHF
TRBV29-1	TRBJ1-3	.	.	TGCAGCGCGACGCCAGACTCTGGAAACACCATATATTTT	CSATPDSGNTIYF
TRBV5-1	TRBJ1-3	TRBD1	.	TGCGCCAGCAGCTTCGAGGGGGCCGGGGGCGGAAACACCATATATTTT	CASSFEGAGGGNTIYF
TRBV9	TRBJ2-2	TRBD2	once	TGTGCCAGCGGCGGGAGCGGGGGGGCCTCCGGGGAGCTGTTTTTT	CASGGSGGASGELFF
TRBV20-1	TRBJ1-1	.	.	TGCAGTGCTGACCACTACGATGGAGCTTTCTTT	CSADHYDGAFF
TRBV24-1	TRBJ1-6	.	.	TGTGCCACCAGTTCCTCCGGGGAATATAATTCACCCCTCCACTTT	CATSSSGEYNSPLHF
TRBV29-1	TRBJ1-2	TRBD1	.	TGCAGCGCACAACCCACCTTGGGACAGGGGTTGGGTGGCTACACCTTC	CSAQPTLGQGLGGYTF
TRBV3-1/TRBV3-2	TRBJ2-5	.	.	TGTGCCAGCAGCTTCCTAAGTGACAGTCAAGAGACCCAGTACTTC	CASSFLSDSQETQYF